Listed here is a single T cell receptor beta chain. Its antigen is undetermined. Using immunoSEQ multiplex PCR, the repertoire was profiled, and TCRdb retains in-frame clones only, with some absent. The table records approximately 75,000 clones, about nine tenths of them present only once. The entry originates in a study of T cell responses to AZD1222 COVID-19 vaccine. General observations from the study: Donors in the cohort were predominantly white British and more often female, and clonal diversity was possibly underestimated.

This CDR3 is built from 15 residues. Trimming shortened V by 4 bases and J by 2 bases, and 16 bases separated the two germline ends. Germline CDR1 is SGDLS and CDR2 is YYNGEE. The starting material was peripheral blood, obtained 28 days after the second AZD1222 dose. The chain has TRBV9 and TRBJ2-7; D is possibly TRBD1 (5 bases). The clonotype comes from an adult who received the AZD1222 COVID-19 vaccine. The CDR3 sequence is CASSTQERATYEQYF. The CDR3 nucleotides are TGTGCCAGCAGCACACAGGAAAGGGCTACCTACGAGCAGTACTTC.